One sample yielded the 20 T cell receptor beta chains listed below, sequenced in a study of breast tumors, draining lymph nodes, adjacent tissues (TCRdb year 2016). Libraries came from multiplex PCR. This sample was sequenced with an Illumina HiSeq 2000. Clones were called with MiXCR by TCRdb after fastp trimmed the public reads at Q25, and only in-frame beta chains were retained. Each CDR3 protein appears once, grouped with its most common genes and DNA. The sample records about 220,000 distinct CDR3 sequences, 30% to 35% of which are singletons. Approximately 3.5% of the sample rests with the top ten. The axillary draining lymph nodes of breast cancer patients were the source of the lymph node samples. Sample: axillary lymph node tissue. These receptors came from a female donor with breast cancer. Some clones in this sample may be carry-over from other donors' samples.

This clonotype has ten or more counts. The chain carries TRBV30 and TRBJ1-6, with D perhaps TRBD1 (6 bases). Germline CDR1 reads GTSNPN; CDR2 reads SVGIG (reference sequence). Trimming pared 3 bases from V and 4 bases from J, leaving 13 bases between. The CDR3 extends over 15 amino acids. CDR3: CAWSRPGQYNSPLHF. The DNA for the CDR3 is TGTGCCTGGAGCAGACCGGGACAATATAATTCACCCCTCCACTTT.

This clonotype was seen repeatedly, ten times or more. The rearrangement joins TRBV7-6 to TRBJ1-6, with TRBD1 matching 8 bases. The length of the CDR3 is 16 residues. CDR1 and CDR2 (germline): SGHVS, FNYEAQ. With V trimmed by 4 bases and J by 9 bases, 11 bases remained unmatched. This CDR3 reads CASSSDVGTGSSPLHF. CDR3 nucleotides: TGTGCCAGCAGCTCAGACGTCGGGACAGGTAGTTCACCCCTCCACTTT.

The chain uses TRBV10-3 and TRBJ1-6; D gene ambiguous. This CDR3 contains 14 residues. Trimming removed 9 bases from V and 7 bases from J, with 16 bases in between. CDR1 and CDR2 from the germline V gene are ENHRY and SYGVKD. The CDR3 region has the DNA TGTGCCATTTCTGGACCCGACCCAAATTCACCCCTCCACTTT. It encodes CAISGPDPNSPLHF.

This clonotype was detected ten times or more. CDR3 nucleotide sequence: TGTGCCAGCAGTGCCATGAGGGGGCTCTACGAGCAGTACTTC. It encodes CASSAMRGLYEQYF. The J gene is TRBJ2-7, the V gene TRBV6-1, with TRBD1 matching 7 bases. Unmatched junction bases numbered 6, after V lost 4 bases and J lost 3 bases. The CDR3 contains 14 residues. In germline, CDR1 is MNHNS, CDR2 SASEGT.

This clonotype was found many times. The chain carries TRBV20-1 and TRBJ2-5; perhaps TRBD2 as D (5 bases). This CDR3 is built from 12 residues. V shed 6 bases and J shed 4 bases, with 12 bases lying between them. Germline values: CDR1 DFQATT, CDR2 SNEGSKA (reference sequence). The CDR3 here is CSAWESGETQYF. The CDR3 DNA sequence: TGCAGTGCATGGGAGTCGGGAGAGACCCAGTACTTC.

V gene TRBV7-2 combines with J gene TRBJ2-6; D is perhaps TRBD1 (5 bases). Germline values: CDR1 SGHTA, CDR2 FQGNSA. Deletions cut 4 bases from V and 7 bases from J, with 14 bases between. The CDR3 totals 15 residues. CDR3 in amino acids: CASSSTRVGANVLTF. In DNA form, the CDR3 reads TGTGCCAGCAGCTCAACCAGGGTAGGCGCCAACGTCCTGACTTTC.

CDR3 nucleotides: TGTGCCAGCAACCTACTAGCGGAGGGGTACTCCTACACCTTC. It translates to CASNLLAEGYSYTF. V is TRBV14 and J is TRBJ1-2; tentative D call: TRBD1 (5 bases). V lost 7 bases and J lost 10, with 22 bases in between. CDR1 is SGHDN, CDR2 FVKESK, per germline. The CDR3 has 14 residues.

At least ten counts were recorded for this clonotype. The rearrangement links TRBV20-1 to TRBJ2-7; 10 bases are shared with TRBD2. The V gene end was trimmed by 5 bases and the J gene end by 7 bases; junction bases not matched to a gene: 5. The CDR3 consists of 12 residues. Germline loops: CDR1 DFQATT, CDR2 SNEGSKA (reference sequence). The CDR3 sequence is CSASSGREEQYF. DNA for the CDR3: TGCAGTGCTTCTAGCGGGAGAGAAGAGCAGTACTTC.

The rearrangement joins TRBV19 to TRBJ1-6; D remains ambiguous. Germline V gives CDR1 LNHDA, CDR2 SQIVND (reference sequence). The CDR3 covers 14 residues. Trimming stripped 9 bases from V and 7 bases from J, with 16 bases between. CDR3 loop: CASRRGVDNSPLHF. The CDR3 bases are TGTGCCAGCCGTCGCGGGGTCGACAATTCACCCCTCCACTTT.

V is TRBV7-9 and J is TRBJ2-4; D might be TRBD2 (6 bases). V shed 5 bases and J shed 6 bases, with 17 bases lying between them. The CDR3 consists of 15 residues. CDR1 SEHNR and CDR2 FQNEAQ come from the germline V gene (reference sequence). For the CDR3, the DNA is TGTGCCAGCAGCGACGGCGGGGACGCTATAAACATTCAGTACTTC. It encodes CASSDGGDAINIQYF.

Ten or more counts support this clonotype. This chain connects TRBV5-6 to TRBJ1-2; 8 positions match TRBD1. The CDR3 is made up of 14 amino acids. Trimming at V came to 7 bases and at J to 6 bases, leaving 11 bases not matched to a gene. From germline, CDR1 is SGHDT and CDR2 YYEEEE. The CDR3 DNA sequence: TGTGCCAGCCAGGAACAGGGGGTTCGGAATGGCTACACCTTC. Encoded protein: CASQEQGVRNGYTF.

In its sample, this clonotype was seen many times. V is TRBV7-9 and J is TRBJ2-1; TRBD2 matches 7 bases. V trimming: 0 bases; J trimming: 8 bases; junction bases outside the gene matches: 4. The CDR3 loop spans 14 amino acids. Germline lookup yields CDR1 SEHNR and CDR2 FQNEAQ (reference sequence). The CDR3, as DNA: TGTGCCAGCAGCTTAGCGGGAGGGGCGGATGAGCAGTTCTTC. Translated: CASSLAGGADEQFF.

V gene TRBV24-1 combines with J gene TRBJ2-5; 8 bases map to TRBD1. With 6 bases clipped from V and 8 bases from J, the junction kept 10 bases outside the gene matches. The CDR3 extends over 14 amino acids. CDR1 is KGHDR and CDR2 is SFDVKD in the germline V gene. The CDR3 protein is CATSQGASGNTQYF. The CDR3 coding sequence is TGTGCCACCAGTCAGGGGGCGAGTGGAAACACCCAGTACTTC.

This clonotype was picked up a small number of times. V and J are TRBV12-3 or TRBV12-4 and TRBJ2-1; D is possibly TRBD1 or TRBD2 (5 bases each). V lost 6 bases and J 9 bases, leaving 12 bases between the germline ends. The CDR3 is made up of 12 amino acids. DNA for the CDR3: TGTGCCAGCAGCCACCGGGGCCCTGAGCAGTTCTTC. It yields the protein CASSHRGPEQFF.

The J gene is TRBJ2-7, the V gene TRBV5-6; D not resolved. This CDR3 has 14 residues. Trimming removed 4 bases from V and 0 bases from J, with 11 bases in between. Germline-derived CDR1 and CDR2 are SGHDT and YYEEEE. This CDR3 reads CASSGSPYSYEQYF. CDR3 bases: TGTGCCAGCAGCGGGTCACCATACTCCTACGAGCAGTACTTC.

This clonotype has just a few counts. No conserved phenylalanine or tryptophan ends this CDR3, so it is likely a read error. No DNA is shown, since the ends of the CDR3 on it are uncertain; the CDR3 is the one TCRdb lists. This chain uses TRBV14 with TRBJ2-1; the listed D gene, TRBD1, was not tested against the DNA. The CDR3 is 13 amino acids in total, end residues counted. Germline V gene sequence: CDR1 SGHDN, CDR2 FVKESK. The CDR3: CASSQDQSGQLIS.

Ten or more counts support this clonotype. The chain links TRBV29-1 to TRBJ2-1; 12 bases map to TRBD1. CDR1 and CDR2 from the germline V gene are SQVTM and ANQGSEA. This CDR3 contains 14 residues. V trimming: 4 bases; J trimming: 7 bases; junction bases outside the gene matches: 5. Here the CDR3 DNA reads TGCAGCGTTGTCCCGGGACAGGGGGCTAATGAGCAGTTCTTC. As protein: CSVVPGQGANEQFF.

This clonotype was observed many times. The V call is TRBV5-6, the J call TRBJ2-7; a weak D match, TRBD2 (6 bases). Trimming removed 2 bases from V and 7 bases from J, with 13 bases in between. Germline CDR1 is SGHDT and CDR2 is YYEEEE. The CDR3 runs to 13 residues. The CDR3 reads CASSLNTAGEQYF. In DNA, the CDR3 is TGTGCCAGCAGCTTAAACACCGCGGGAGAGCAGTACTTC.

This clonotype has a count of ten or more. V usage is TRBV20-1 and J usage is TRBJ1-2; no reliable D call. The CDR3 runs 12 residues. Trimming removed 0 bases from V and 5 bases from J, with 7 bases in between. CDR1 and CDR2 from the germline V gene are DFQATT and SNEGSKA (reference sequence). The CDR3 DNA follows: TGCAGTGCTAGAGACGCAGGATATGGCTACACCTTC. Residues: CSARDAGYGYTF.

This clonotype has ten or more counts. The rearrangement joins TRBV19 to TRBJ1-3; possibly TRBD1 for D (6 bases). Germline CDR1 LNHDA, CDR2 SQIVND (reference sequence). The CDR3 is made up of 15 amino acids. Between the trimmed V and J ends, which lost 3 bases and 4 bases, there was a span of 13 bases. The CDR3: CASSIQTGYGNTIYF. The DNA of the CDR3 is TGTGCCAGTAGTATCCAAACAGGGTACGGAAACACCATATATTTT. Drawing the rest from reference TRBV19 and TRBJ1-3, the complete variable domain is DGGITQSPKYLFRKEGQNVTLSCEQNLNHDAMYWYRQDPGQGLRLIYYSQIVNDFQKGDIAEGYSVSREKKESFPLTVTSAQKNPTAFYLCASSIQTGYGNTIYFGEGSWLTVV.